This TCR beta chain was retrieved from a study of monozygotic twins with inflammatory bowel disease. Study-wide results and limits: Healthy co-twins exceeded IBD patients in TCRbeta diversity as measured by inverse Simpson. Perhaps reflecting limited power, concordant and discordant twins did not differ in repertoire similarity.

The UMIs contained a 6-nucleotide sample barcode. They were added by template switching during cDNA synthesis. Each of TCRalpha and TCRbeta cDNA went through two nested PCRs, lasting approximately 16 and 9 cycles. TCRdb reworked the 5' RACE reads into one entry per CDR3 protein, no DNA. The sample's table shows fewer than 200,000 distinct CDR3 sequences. The V gene's germline CDR1 is LNHDA and CDR2 SQIVND (reference sequence). The CDR3 loop spans 14 amino acids. As for this clonotype: Its antigen is not known.

This chain joins TRBV19 and TRBJ1-3; lacking DNA, the TRBD1 call made by TCRdb goes unchecked. The receptor was derived from a human donor with ulcerative colitis or Crohn's disease, or a healthy co-twin of an affected twin (not recorded which). Sequenced: blood. The CDR3 reads CASSPGPNGNTIYF.